Below are 12 T cell receptor beta chains sequenced from a single sample in a study of blood T cell repertoires in COVID-19. Using immunoSEQ multiplex PCR, the repertoire was profiled, and TCRdb retains in-frame clones only, with some absent. The data contain some 170,000 clones, about 88% of them singletons. The sample taken for sequencing was peripheral blood. All receptors come from a man in his forties with acute or convalescent COVID-19.

The chain joins TRBV6-2 or TRBV6-3 to TRBJ1-2; no definite D call. Germline CDR1 MNHEY, CDR2 SVGEGT. V was trimmed by 0 bases and J by 0 bases, leaving 8 bases between them. The CDR3 is 15 residues long. CDR3 sequence reads: CASSYSVGANYGYTF. The CDR3 DNA reads TGTGCCAGCAGTTACTCGGTGGGCGCTAACTATGGCTACACCTTC.

This chain uses TRBV28 with TRBJ2-2, with 7 bases aligning to TRBD2. This CDR3 has 17 amino acids. CDR1 MDHEN and CDR2 SYDVKM come from the germline V gene. J was trimmed by 0 bases and V by 2 bases; bases with no gene match: 6. CDR3 sequence (DNA): TGTGCCAGCAGTTTAGGGTCCGGACTAGCGAACACCGGGGAGCTGTTTTTT. This encodes CASSLGSGLANTGELFF.

The chain has TRBV7-2 and TRBJ1-2; TRBD1 might be the D (6 bases). Trimming removed 1 base at V and 7 bases at J, with 16 bases between. The CDR3 totals 15 residues. Germline V gene sequence: CDR1 SGHTA, CDR2 FQGNSA. DNA for the CDR3: TGTGCCAGCAGCTTAGTACAGGGCAGTTTGGGTGGCTACACCTTC. Its protein product is CASSLVQGSLGGYTF.

The chain joins TRBV7-9 to TRBJ1-5, with a weak D call TRBD1 (5 bases). The CDR3 is made up of 14 amino acids. CDR1 is SEHNR, CDR2 FQNEAQ, per germline (reference sequence). V shed 4 bases and J shed 6 bases, with 13 bases lying between them. In DNA form, the CDR3 reads TGTGCCAGCAGCTCGGGCGCGGGGCTTCAGCCCCAGCATTTT. Translation: CASSSGAGLQPQHF.

This chain connects TRBV27 to TRBJ2-3; 10 bases fit TRBD2. The germline gives CDR1 MNHEY, CDR2 SMNVEV (reference sequence). V shed 5 bases and J 6 bases; nucleotides not matched to a gene: 8. The CDR3 is 15 amino acids. The CDR3 here is CASSIQRGGPDTQYF. The CDR3 region has the DNA TGTGCCAGCAGTATCCAGCGGGGGGGCCCCGATACGCAGTATTTT.

The chain recombines TRBV5-1 with TRBJ1-6, with TRBD1 identical over 9 bases. Germline V gene lookup returns CDR1 SGHRS and CDR2 YFSETQ. V trimming: 5 bases; J trimming: 7 bases; junction bases outside the gene matches: 7. The CDR3 has 15 residues. Here the CDR3 reads CASRDGQGRNSPLHF. CDR3 nucleotide sequence: TGCGCCAGCAGGGACGGACAGGGGAGGAATTCACCCCTCCACTTT. The full variable domain, completed using reference TRBV5-1 and TRBJ1-6, is KAGVTQTPRYLIKTRGQQVTLSCSPISGHRSVSWYQQTPGQGLQFLFEYFSETQRNKGNFPGRFSGRQFSNSRSEMNVSTLELGDSALYLCASRDGQGRNSPLHFGNGTRLTVT.

The chain recombines TRBV9 with TRBJ2-2; a possible D gene is TRBD1 (6 bases). CDR1 is SGDLS, CDR2 YYNGEE, per germline. V was trimmed by 1 base and J by 7 bases, leaving 8 bases between them. The CDR3 has 13 amino acids. The CDR3 is CASSVLGGGELFF. CDR3 nucleotides: TGTGCCAGCAGCGTACTAGGGGGCGGGGAGCTGTTTTTT.

There are many counts of this clone. Its ends do not fully match the called genes, so a read error is possible. J is TRBJ1-1 and V is TRBV2, with D maybe TRBD1 (5 bases). The CDR3 sequence is 12 residues long. Looked up from germline, CDR1 is SNHLY and CDR2 is FYNNEI. DNA for the CDR3: TGTGCCAGCACGGAGGGGTCAAGGAGCCTACCCTTT. Amino acids: CASTEGSRSLPF.

This clone was picked up a small number of times. This rearrangement joins TRBV7-3 to TRBJ2-2; 11 bases agree with TRBD1. Trimming at V came to 5 bases and at J to 6 bases, leaving 11 bases not matched to a gene. Germline values: CDR1 SGHTA, CDR2 FQGTGA. This CDR3 contains 17 residues. The CDR3 here is CASSTQPGTGGPGELFF. CDR3 bases: TGTGCCAGCAGCACGCAACCCGGGACAGGGGGTCCCGGGGAGCTGTTTTTT.

The chain combines TRBV3-1 (or the pseudogene TRBV3-2) with TRBJ2-1, with TRBD2 identical over 12 bases. The V gene's germline CDR1 is LGHDT and CDR2 YNNKEL (reference sequence). The trim removed 3 bases at V and 2 bases at J, leaving 11 bases unmatched. The CDR3 extends over 19 amino acids. DNA of the CDR3: TGTGCCAGCAGCCAGACCCCCGTACTAGCGGGGGGTCCCTACAATGAGCAGTTCTTC. Translated, it gives CASSQTPVLAGGPYNEQFF.

The J gene is TRBJ1-1, the V gene TRBV9, with D unresolved. Trimming took off 2 bases at V and 1 base at J, with 9 bases between the two ends. CDR1 SGDLS and CDR2 YYNGEE come from the germline V gene. The CDR3 has 14 residues. The CDR3 sequence: CASSVLGENTEAFF. CDR3 DNA sequence: TGTGCCAGCAGCGTTCTCGGGGAGAACACTGAAGCTTTCTTT.

This sequence joins TRBV13 and TRBJ1-2; 9 bases fit TRBD1. CDR3 size: 17 residues. V lost 3 bases and J lost 7; bases outside the gene matches: 15. Germline V gene lookup returns CDR1 PRHDT and CDR2 FYEKMQ (reference sequence). The CDR3 nucleotides read TGTGCCAGCAGCTTGCGAAGGGGACAGGGTTACGTCGGTGGCTACACCTTC. Translating gives CASSLRRGQGYVGGYTF. The variable domain in full, with the rest retrieved from reference TRBV13 and TRBJ1-2, is AAGVIQSPRHLIKEKRETATLKCYPIPRHDTVYWYQQGPGQDPQFLISFYEKMQSDKGSIPDRFSAQQFSDYHSELNMSSLELGDSALYFCASSLRRGQGYVGGYTFGSGTRLTVV.